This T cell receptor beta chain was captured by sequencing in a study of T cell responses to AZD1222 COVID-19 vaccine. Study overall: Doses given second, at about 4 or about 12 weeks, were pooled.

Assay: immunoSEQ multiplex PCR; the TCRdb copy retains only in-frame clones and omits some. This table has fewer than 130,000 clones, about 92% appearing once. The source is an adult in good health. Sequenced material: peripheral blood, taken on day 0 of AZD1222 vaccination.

The CDR3 bases are TGTGCCAGCAGCGACATGGGGGCCCGATGGGTGAATGAGCAGTTCTTC. Amino acid sequence: CASSDMGARWVNEQFF. The chain is built from TRBV6-2 or TRBV6-3 and TRBJ2-1; tentative D call: TRBD1 (6 bases). Between the trimmed V and J ends, which lost 6 bases and 7 bases, there was a span of 22 bases. The CDR3 has 16 amino acids. Germline V lookup: CDR1 MNHEY, CDR2 SVGEGT.